This T cell receptor beta chain was retrieved from a study of tumor and adjacent non-tumor tissue in lung cancer. At the level of the study: Millions of productive TCRbeta reads were obtained per sample on average.

Whole-study findings and limits: TCR diversity was significantly greater in tumor than normal lung tissue.

With respect to this clonotype: Its antigen is still unknown. One junction end disagrees with the germline gene, perhaps due to a read error.

The template was RNA from unsorted bulk tissue. Distant lung tissue was collected more than 3 cm away from the tumor edge. Donors were chemotherapy-naive, newly diagnosed lung cancer surgical patients in China, August–late 2014. TCRbeta libraries were built with three rounds of nested PCR, modified from ARM-PCR. TCRdb reanalysed the multiplex PCR reads using MiXCR and keeps one entry per CDR3 protein. The sample shows 60,000 to 85,000 distinct CDR3 sequences, about 80% of them seen only once. The germline gives CDR1 SGHNT, CDR2 YYREEE (reference sequence). The CDR3 loop spans 15 amino acids. The rearrangement links TRBV5-4 to TRBJ2-1; a possible D gene is TRBD1 (6 bases). The specimen sequenced was distant non-tumor lung tissue. The sequence came from a man aged 65 to 79 with non-small cell lung cancer. The CDR3, as DNA: TGTGTCAGCAGCCCAACAGGGAACCATTACAATGAGCAGTTCTTC. This translates into CVSSPTGNHYNEQFF.